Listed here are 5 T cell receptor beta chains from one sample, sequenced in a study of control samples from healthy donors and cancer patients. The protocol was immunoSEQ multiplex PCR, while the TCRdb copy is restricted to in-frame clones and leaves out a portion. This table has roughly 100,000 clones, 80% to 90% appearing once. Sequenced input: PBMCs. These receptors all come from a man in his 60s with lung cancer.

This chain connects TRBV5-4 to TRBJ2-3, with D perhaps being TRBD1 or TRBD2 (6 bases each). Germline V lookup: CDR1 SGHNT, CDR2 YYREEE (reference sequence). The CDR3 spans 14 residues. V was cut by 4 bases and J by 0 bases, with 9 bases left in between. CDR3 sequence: CASSGGGSTDTQYF. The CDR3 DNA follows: TGTGCCAGCAGCGGAGGGGGTAGCACAGATACGCAGTATTTT. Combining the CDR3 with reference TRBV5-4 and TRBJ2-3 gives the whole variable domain ETGVTQSPTHLIKTRGQQVTLRCSSQSGHNTVSWYQQALGQGPQFIFQYYREEENGRGNFPPRFSGLQFPNYSSELNVNALELDDSALYLCASSGGGSTDTQYFGPGTRLTVL.

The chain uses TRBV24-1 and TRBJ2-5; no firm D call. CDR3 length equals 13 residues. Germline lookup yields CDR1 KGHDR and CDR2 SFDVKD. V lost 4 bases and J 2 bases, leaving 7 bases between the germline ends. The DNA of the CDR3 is TGTGCCACCAGTGACGCAGTACAAGAGACCCAGTACTTC. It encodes CATSDAVQETQYF.

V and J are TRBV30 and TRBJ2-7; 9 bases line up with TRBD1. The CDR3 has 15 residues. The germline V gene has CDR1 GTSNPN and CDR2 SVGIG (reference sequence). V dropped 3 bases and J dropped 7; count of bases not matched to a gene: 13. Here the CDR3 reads CAWRRTGQGAREQYF. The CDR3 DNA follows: TGTGCCTGGAGGAGGACGGGACAGGGTGCGCGGGAGCAGTACTTC.

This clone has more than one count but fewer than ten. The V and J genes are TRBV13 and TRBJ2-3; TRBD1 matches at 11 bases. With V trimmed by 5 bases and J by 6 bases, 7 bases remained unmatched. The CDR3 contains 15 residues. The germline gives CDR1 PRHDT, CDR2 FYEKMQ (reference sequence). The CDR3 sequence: CASSPGTGGLDTQYF. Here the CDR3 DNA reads TGTGCCAGCAGCCCCGGGACAGGGGGTCTCGATACGCAGTATTTT.

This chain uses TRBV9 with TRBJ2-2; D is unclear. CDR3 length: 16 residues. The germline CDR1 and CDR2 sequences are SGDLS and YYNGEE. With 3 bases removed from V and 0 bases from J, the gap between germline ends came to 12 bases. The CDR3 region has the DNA TGTGCCAGCAGCGAGCCGGTCGTCGCGAACACCGGGGAGCTGTTTTTT. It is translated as CASSEPVVANTGELFF.